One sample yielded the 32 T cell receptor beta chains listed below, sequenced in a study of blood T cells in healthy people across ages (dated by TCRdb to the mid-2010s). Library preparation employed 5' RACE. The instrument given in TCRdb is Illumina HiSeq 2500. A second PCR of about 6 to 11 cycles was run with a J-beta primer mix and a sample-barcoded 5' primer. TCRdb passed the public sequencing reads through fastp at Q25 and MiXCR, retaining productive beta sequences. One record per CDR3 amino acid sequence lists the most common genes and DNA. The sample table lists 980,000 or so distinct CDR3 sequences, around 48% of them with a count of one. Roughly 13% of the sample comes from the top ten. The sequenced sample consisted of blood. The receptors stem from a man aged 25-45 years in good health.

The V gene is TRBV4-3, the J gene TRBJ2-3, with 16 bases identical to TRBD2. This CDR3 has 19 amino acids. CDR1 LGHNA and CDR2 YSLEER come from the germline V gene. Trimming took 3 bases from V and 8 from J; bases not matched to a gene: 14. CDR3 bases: TGCGCCAGCAGCCAGAGTTCGCAAAAGGGACTAGCGGGGGGGTTTACGCAGTATTTT. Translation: CASSQSSQKGLAGGFTQYF.

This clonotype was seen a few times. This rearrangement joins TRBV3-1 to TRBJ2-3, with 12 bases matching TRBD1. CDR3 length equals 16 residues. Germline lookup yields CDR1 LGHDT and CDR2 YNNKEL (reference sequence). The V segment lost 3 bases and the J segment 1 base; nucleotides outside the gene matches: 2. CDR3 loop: CASSQGTGGRTDTQYF. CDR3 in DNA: TGTGCCAGCAGCCAGGGGACAGGGGGCCGCACAGATACGCAGTATTTT.

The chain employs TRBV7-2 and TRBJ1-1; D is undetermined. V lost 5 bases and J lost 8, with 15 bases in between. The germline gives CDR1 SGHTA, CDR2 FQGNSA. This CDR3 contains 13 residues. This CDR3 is CASSVQGSREAFF. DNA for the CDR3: TGTGCCAGCAGCGTCCAAGGGTCCCGGGAAGCTTTCTTT.

DNA of the CDR3: TGTGCCAGCAGCTTACGGGCGGGAGGGGATTACGAGCAGTACTTC. Its protein product is CASSLRAGGDYEQYF. The rearrangement joins TRBV7-2 to TRBJ2-7; the match to TRBD2 covers 9 bases. Losses at the gene ends were 2 bases for V and 4 bases for J; bases not matched to a gene: 6. This CDR3 region has 15 residues. Germline V lookup: CDR1 SGHTA, CDR2 FQGNSA.

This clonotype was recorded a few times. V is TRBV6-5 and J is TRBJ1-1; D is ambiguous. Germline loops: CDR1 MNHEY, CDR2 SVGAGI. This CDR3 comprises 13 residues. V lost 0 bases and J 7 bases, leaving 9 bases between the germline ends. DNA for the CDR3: TGTGCCAGCAGTTACTCCCCAGCTGGTGAAGCTTTCTTT. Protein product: CASSYSPAGEAFF.

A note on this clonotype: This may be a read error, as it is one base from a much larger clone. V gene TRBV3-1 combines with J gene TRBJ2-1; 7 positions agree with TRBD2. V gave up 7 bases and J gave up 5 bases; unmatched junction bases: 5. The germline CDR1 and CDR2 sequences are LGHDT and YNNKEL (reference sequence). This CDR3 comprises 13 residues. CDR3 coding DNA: TGTGCCAGCACCGGGAGGCTGAACAATGAGCAGTTCTTC. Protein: CASTGRLNNEQFF.

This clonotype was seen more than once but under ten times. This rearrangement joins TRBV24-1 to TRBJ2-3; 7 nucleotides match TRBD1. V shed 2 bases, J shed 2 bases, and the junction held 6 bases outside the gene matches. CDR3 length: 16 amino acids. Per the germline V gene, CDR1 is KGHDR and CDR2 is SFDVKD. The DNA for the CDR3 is TGTGCCACCAGTGATTATGGGACAGCGTTCACAGATACGCAGTATTTT. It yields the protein CATSDYGTAFTDTQYF.

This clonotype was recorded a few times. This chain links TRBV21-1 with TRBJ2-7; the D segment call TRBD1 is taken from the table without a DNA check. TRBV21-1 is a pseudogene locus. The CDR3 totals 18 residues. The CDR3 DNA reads TGTGCCAGCAGCAAAAAAATCGGTCATGAGGGGGTCGGCTACGAGCAGTACTTC. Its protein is CASSKKIGHEGVGYEQYF.

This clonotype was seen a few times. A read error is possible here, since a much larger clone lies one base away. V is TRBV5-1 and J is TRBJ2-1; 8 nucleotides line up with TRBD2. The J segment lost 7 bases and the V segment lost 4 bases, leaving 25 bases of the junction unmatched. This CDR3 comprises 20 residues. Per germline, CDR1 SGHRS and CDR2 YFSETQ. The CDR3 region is CASSRAEAGVGNTPWNEQFF. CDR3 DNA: TGCGCCAGCAGCAGGGCTGAAGCGGGGGTTGGGAACACCCCTTGGAATGAGCAGTTCTTC.

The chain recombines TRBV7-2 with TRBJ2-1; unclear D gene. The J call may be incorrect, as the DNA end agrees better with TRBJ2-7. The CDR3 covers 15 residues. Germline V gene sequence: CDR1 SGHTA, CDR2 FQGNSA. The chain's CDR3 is CASSESGSPGNEQYF. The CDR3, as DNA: TGTGCCAGCAGCGAGTCCGGTTCCCCTGGCAATGAGCAGTACTTC.

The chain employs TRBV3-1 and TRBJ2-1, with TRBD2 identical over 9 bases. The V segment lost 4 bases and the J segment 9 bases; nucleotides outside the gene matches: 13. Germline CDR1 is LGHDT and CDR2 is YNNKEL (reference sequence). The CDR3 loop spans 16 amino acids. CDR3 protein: CASSLSSGGGATEQFF. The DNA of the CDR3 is TGTGCCAGCAGCCTTAGTTCGGGCGGGGGGGCCACTGAGCAGTTCTTC.

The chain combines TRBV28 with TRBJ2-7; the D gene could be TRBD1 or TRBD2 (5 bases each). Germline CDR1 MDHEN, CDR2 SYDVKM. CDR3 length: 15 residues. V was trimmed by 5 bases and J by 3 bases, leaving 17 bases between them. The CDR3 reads CASSPRELRGYEQYF. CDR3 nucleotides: TGTGCCAGCAGTCCGCGTGAATTGAGGGGCTACGAGCAGTACTTC.

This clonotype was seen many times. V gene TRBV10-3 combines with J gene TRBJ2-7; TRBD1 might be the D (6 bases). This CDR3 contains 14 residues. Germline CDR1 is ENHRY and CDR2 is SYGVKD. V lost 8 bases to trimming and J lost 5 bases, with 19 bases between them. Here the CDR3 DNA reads TGTGCCATCTCCACGGCTGGGGGCTTCGACGAGCAGTACTTC. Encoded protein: CAISTAGGFDEQYF.

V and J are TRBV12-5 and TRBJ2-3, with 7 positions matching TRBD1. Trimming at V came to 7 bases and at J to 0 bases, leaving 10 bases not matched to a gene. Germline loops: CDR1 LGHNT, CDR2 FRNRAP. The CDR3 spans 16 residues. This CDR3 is CASAEPGTASTDTQYF. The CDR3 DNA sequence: TGTGCTAGTGCTGAACCGGGGACAGCAAGCACAGATACGCAGTATTTT. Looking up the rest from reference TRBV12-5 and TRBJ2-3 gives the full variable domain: DARVTQTPRHKVTEMGQEVTMRCQPILGHNTVFWYRQTMMQGLELLAYFRNRAPLDDSGMPKDRFSAEMPDATLATLKIQPSEPRDSAVYFCASAEPGTASTDTQYFGPGTRLTVL.

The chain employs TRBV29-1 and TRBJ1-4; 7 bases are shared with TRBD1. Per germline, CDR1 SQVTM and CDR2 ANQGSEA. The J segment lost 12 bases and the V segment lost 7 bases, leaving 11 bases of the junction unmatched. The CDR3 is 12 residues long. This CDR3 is CSARQGTDELFF. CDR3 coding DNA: TGCAGCGCCCGACAGGGTACCGACGAACTGTTTTTT. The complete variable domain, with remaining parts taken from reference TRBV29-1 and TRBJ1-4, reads SAVISQKPSRDICQRGTSLTIQCQVDSQVTMMFWYRQQPGQSLTLIATANQGSEATYESGFVIDKFPISRPNLTFSTLTVSNMSPEDSSIYLCSARQGTDELFFGSGTQLSVL.

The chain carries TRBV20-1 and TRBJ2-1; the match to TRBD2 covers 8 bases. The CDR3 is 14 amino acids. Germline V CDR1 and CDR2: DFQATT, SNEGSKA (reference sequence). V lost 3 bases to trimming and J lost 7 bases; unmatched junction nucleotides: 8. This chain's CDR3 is CSASSVAGWNEQFF. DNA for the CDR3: TGCAGTGCTAGTTCGGTAGCGGGATGGAATGAGCAGTTCTTC.

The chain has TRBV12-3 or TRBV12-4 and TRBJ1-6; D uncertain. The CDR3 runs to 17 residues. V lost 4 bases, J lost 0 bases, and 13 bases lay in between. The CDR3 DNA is TGTGCCAGCAGTTCCGGACGCAGGAGCTCCTATAATTCACCCCTCCACTTT. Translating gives CASSSGRRSSYNSPLHF.

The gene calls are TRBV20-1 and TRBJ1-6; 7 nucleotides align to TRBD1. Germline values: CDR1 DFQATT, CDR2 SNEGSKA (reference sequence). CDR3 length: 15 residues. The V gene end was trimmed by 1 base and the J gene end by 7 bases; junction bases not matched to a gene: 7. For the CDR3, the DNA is TGCAGTGCTAGAGTAACCGGGACAGAGAATTCACCCCTCCACTTT. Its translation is CSARVTGTENSPLHF.

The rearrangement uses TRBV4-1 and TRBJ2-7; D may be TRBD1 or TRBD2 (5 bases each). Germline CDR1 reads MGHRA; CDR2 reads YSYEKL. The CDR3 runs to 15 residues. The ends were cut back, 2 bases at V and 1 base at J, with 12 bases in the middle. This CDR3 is CASSQTPGPSYEQYF. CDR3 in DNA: TGCGCCAGCAGCCAAACCCCGGGACCATCCTACGAGCAGTACTTC.

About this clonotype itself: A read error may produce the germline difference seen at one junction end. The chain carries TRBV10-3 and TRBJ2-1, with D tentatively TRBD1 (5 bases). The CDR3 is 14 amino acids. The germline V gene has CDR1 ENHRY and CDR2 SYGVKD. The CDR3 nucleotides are TGCGCCATCAGTGACAGTCTCCTCCGGGATGAGCAGTTCTTC. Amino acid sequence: CAISDSLLRDEQFF.

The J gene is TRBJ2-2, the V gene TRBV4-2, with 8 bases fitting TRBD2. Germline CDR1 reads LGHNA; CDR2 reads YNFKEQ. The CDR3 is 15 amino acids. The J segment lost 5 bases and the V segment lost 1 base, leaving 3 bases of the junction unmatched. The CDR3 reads CASSQGGTRTGELFF. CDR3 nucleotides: TGTGCCAGCAGCCAAGGGGGGACTAGAACCGGGGAGCTGTTTTTT.

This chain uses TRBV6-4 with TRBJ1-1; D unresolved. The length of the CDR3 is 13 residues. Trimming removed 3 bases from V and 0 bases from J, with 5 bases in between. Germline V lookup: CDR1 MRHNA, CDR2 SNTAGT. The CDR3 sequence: CASSEKLNTEAFF. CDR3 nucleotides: TGTGCCAGCAGTGAAAAGTTGAACACTGAAGCTTTCTTT.

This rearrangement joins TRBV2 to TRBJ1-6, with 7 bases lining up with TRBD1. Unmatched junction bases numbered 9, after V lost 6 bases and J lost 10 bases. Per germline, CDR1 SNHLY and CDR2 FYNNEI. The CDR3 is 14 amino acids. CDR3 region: CASSVNRGRSPLHF. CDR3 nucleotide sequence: TGTGCCAGCAGCGTGAACAGGGGACGGTCACCCCTCCACTTT. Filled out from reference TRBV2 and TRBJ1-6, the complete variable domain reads EPEVTQTPSHQVTQMGQEVILRCVPISNHLYFYWYRQILGQKVEFLVSFYNNEISEKSEIFDDQFSVERPDGSNFTLKIRSTKLEDSAMYFCASSVNRGRSPLHFGNGTRLTVT.

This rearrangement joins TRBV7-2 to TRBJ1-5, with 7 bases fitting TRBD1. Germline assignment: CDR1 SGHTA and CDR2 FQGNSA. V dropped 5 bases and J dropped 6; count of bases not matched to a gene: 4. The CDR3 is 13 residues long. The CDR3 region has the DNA TGTGCCAGCAGCCCCAGGGGGGCTCAGCCCCAGCATTTT. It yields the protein CASSPRGAQPQHF.

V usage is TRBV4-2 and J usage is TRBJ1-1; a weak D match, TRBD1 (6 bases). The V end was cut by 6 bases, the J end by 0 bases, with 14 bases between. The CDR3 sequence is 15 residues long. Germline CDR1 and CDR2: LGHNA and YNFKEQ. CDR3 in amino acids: CASSPYRAMNTEAFF. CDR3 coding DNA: TGTGCCAGCAGTCCCTACAGGGCCATGAACACTGAAGCTTTCTTT.

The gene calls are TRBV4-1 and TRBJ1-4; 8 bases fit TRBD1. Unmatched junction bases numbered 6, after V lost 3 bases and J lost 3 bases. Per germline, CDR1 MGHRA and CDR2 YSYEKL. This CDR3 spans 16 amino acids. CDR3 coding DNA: TGCGCCAGCAGCCACGGACAGGGTGCAGCTAATGAAAAACTGTTTTTT. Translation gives CASSHGQGAANEKLFF.

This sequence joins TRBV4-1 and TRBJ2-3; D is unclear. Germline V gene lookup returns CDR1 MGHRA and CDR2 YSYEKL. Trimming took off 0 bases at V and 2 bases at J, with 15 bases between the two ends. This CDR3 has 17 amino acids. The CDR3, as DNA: TGCGCCAGCAGCCAAGAAGTAGGAAAGGCTAACACAGATACGCAGTATTTT. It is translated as CASSQEVGKANTDTQYF.

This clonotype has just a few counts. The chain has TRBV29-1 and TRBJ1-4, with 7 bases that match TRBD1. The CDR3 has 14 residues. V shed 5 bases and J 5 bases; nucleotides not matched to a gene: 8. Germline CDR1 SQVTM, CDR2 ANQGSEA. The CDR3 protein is CSVLTTGSNEKLFF. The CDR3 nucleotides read TGCAGCGTTCTCACGACAGGGTCGAATGAAAAACTGTTTTTT.

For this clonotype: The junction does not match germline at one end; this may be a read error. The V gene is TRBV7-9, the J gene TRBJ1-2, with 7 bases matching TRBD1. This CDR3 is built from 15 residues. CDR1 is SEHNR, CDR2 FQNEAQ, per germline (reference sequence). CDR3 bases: TGTGCCAGCGGACTATTGACAGGGAGAAACTATGACTACACCTTC. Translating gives CASGLLTGRNYDYTF. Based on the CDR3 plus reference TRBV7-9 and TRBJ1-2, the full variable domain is DTGVSQNPRHKITKRGQNVTFRCDPISEHNRLYWYRQTLGQGPEFLTYFQNEAQLEKSRLLSDRFSAERPKGSFSTLEIQRTEQGDSAMYLCASGLLTGRNYDYTFGSGTRLTVV.

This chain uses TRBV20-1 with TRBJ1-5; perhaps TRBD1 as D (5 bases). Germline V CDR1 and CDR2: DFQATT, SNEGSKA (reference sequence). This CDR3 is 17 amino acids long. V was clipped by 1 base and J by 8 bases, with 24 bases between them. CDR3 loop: CSARVIRDQNPKEPQHF. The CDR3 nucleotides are TGCAGTGCTAGAGTGATCCGGGACCAAAACCCCAAAGAGCCCCAGCATTTT.

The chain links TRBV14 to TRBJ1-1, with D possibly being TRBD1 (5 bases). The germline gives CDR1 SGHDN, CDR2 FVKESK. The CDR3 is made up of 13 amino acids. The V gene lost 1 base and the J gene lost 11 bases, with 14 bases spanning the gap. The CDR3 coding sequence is TGTGCCAGCAGCCAAGGCGGGACTGCGAGGGCTTTCTTT. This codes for CASSQGGTARAFF.

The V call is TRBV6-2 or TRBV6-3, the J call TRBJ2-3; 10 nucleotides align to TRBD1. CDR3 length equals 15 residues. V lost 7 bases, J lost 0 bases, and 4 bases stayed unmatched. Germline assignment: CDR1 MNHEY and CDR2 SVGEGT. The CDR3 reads CASNEGQGSTDTQYF. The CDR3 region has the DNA TGTGCCAGCAACGAGGGACAGGGGAGCACAGATACGCAGTATTTT.